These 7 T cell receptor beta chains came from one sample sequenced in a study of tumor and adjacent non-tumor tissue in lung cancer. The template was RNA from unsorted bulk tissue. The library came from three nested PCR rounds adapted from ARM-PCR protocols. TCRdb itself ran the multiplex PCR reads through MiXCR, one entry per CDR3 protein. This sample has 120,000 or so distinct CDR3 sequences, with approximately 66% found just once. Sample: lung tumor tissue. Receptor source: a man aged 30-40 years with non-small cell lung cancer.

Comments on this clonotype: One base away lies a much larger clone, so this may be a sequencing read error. The CDR3 DNA reads as TGTGCCGGCAGCCAAGATTGGATTTACGGACTAGGGGGCCAAGAGACCCAGTACTTC. Its protein product is CAGSQDWIYGLGGQETQYF. The chain is built from TRBV4-2 and TRBJ2-5; a possible D gene is TRBD2 (7 bases). The V gene's germline CDR1 is LGHNA and CDR2 YNFKEQ. The CDR3 extends over 19 amino acids.

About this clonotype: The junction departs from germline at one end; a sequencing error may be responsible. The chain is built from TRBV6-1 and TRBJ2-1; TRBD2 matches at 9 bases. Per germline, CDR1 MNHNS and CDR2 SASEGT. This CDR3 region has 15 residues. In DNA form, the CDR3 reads TGTGCCAACAGTACCCAACCAGCGGGAGGCGATGAGCAGTTCTTC. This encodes CANSTQPAGGDEQFF.

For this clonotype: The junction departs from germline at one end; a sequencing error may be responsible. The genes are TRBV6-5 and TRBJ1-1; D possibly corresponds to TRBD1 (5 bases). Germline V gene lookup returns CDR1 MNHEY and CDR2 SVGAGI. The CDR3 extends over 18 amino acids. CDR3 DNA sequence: TGTGCCATCAGTTACTCGGCGGGGGGGAGGACCCAGAACACTGAAGCTTTCTTT. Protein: CAISYSAGGRTQNTEAFF.

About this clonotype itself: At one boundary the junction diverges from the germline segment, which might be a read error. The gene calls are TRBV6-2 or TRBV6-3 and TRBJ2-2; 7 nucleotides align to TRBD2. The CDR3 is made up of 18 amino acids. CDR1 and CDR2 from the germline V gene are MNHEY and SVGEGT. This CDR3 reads CASSYPTRGVVNIGELFF. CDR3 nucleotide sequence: TGTGCCAGCAGTTACCCTACCCGGGGGGTGGTTAACATCGGGGAGCTGTTTTTT.

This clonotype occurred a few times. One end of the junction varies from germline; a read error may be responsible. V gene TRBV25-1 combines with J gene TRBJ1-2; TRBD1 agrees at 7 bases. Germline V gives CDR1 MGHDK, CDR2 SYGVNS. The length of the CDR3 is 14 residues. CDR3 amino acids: CASSDRQGNYGYTF. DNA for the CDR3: TGTGCCAGCAGTGACCGACAGGGCAACTATGGCTACACTTTC.

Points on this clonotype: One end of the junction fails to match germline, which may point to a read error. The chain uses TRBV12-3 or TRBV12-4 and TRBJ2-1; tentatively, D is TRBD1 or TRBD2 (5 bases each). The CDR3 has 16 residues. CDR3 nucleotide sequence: TGTGCCAGCACTTTATCGGGGCACAGAGGTTACAATGAGCAGTTCTTC. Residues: CASTLSGHRGYNEQFF.

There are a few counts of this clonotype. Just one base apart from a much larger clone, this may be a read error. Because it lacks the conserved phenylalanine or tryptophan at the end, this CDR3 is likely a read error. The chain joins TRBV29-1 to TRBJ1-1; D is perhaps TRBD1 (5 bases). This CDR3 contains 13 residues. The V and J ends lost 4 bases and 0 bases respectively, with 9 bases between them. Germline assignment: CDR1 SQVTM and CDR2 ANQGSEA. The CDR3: CSVGDSMNTEAFL. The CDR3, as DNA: TGCAGCGTTGGCGACAGTATGAACACTGAAGCTTTCCTT.